This is a list of T cell receptor beta chains from one sample in a study of blood T cell repertoires in COVID-19. Sequencing was performed with immunoSEQ multiplex PCR; in TCRdb, only in-frame clones are kept and a portion is missing. This table holds about 470,000 clones, roughly 90% found once. The source material was PBMCs or T cells enriched from blood (not recorded which). Source of these receptors: a woman under 30 who had recovered from COVID-19. Each CDR3 is given with its conserved first and last residue.

v_gene,j_gene,CDR3aa
TRBV30,TRBJ2-2,CAWMDGQGSPGELFF
TRBV30,TRBJ1-2,CLGQTYGYTF
TRBV7-2,TRBJ2-5,CASSSYGTEGETQYF
TRBV2,TRBJ1-2,CASSEDGNRGSGYTF
TRBV12-3/TRBV12-4,TRBJ2-7,CASSLSQSYEQYF
TRBV5-5,TRBJ1-2,CASSSDRGRQGGYTF
TRBV3-1/TRBV3-2,TRBJ1-2,CASSHGREGGGYTF
TRBV11-2,TRBJ2-3,CASSLGGRVVDTQYF
TRBV24-1,TRBJ1-1,CATRRTGGTEAFF
TRBV6-5,TRBJ2-1,CASSYSLNSRNEQFF
TRBV28,TRBJ1-1,CASNTGANTEAFF
TRBV5-1,TRBJ2-2,CASRPGTVNTGELFF
TRBV4-1,TRBJ1-2,CASSQVSARGLLGYTF
TRBV11-2,TRBJ2-4,CASSLYGEAKNIQYF
TRBV5-1,TRBJ1-1,CASSLGTGHMNTEAFF
TRBV24-1,TRBJ1-2,CATSAGGYGYTF
TRBV5-1,TRBJ2-5,CASSDPTGVETQYF
TRBV2,TRBJ1-3,CASRRESSGNTIYF
TRBV7-9,TRBJ1-2,CASSLGGEGYTF
TRBV5-4,TRBJ2-3,CASSTRTSVGDTQYF
TRBV29-1,TRBJ1-1,CSAQGTEAFF
TRBV5-4,TRBJ1-1,CASSLAGVETNTEAFF